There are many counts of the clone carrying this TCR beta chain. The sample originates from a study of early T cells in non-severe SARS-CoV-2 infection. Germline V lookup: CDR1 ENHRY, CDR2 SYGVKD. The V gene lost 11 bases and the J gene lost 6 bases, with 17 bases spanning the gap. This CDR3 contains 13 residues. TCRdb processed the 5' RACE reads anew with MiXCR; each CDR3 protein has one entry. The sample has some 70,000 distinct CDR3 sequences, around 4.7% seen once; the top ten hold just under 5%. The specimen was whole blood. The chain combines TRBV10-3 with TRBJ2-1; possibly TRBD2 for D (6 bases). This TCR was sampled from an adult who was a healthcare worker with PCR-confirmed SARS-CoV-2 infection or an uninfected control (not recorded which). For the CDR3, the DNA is TGTGCCCATGTAGAGGGACTGGGCAATGAGCAGTTCTTC. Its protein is CAHVEGLGNEQFF.